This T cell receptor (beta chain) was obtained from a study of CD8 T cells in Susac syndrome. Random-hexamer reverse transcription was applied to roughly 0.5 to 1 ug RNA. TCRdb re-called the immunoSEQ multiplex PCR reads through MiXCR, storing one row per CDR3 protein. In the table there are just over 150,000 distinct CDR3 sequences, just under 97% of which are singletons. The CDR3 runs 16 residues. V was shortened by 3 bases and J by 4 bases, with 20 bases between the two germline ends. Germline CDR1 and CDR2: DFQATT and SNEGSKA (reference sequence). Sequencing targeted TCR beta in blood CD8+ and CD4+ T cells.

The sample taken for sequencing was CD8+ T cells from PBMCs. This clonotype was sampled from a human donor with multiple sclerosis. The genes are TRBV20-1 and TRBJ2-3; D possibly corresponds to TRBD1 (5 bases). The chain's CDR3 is CSARGSTSVRADTQYF. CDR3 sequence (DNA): TGCAGTGCTAGGGGATCTACGAGCGTCAGGGCAGATACGCAGTATTTT.